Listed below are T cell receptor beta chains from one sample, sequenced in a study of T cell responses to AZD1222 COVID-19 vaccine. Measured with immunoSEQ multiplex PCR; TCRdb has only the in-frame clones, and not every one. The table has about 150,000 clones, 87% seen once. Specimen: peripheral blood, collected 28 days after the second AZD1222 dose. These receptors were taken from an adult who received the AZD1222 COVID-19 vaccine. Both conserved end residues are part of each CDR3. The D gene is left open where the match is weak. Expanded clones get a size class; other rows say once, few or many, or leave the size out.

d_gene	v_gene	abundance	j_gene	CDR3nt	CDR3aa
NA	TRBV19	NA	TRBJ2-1	TGTGCCAGTTCGACCGGACGGGGGTCCGCCTACAATGAGCAGTTCTTC	CASSTGRGSAYNEQFF
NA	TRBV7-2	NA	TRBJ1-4	TGTGCCAGCAGCCCTACAGGGTCGACTAATGAAAAACTGTTTTTT	CASSPTGSTNEKLFF
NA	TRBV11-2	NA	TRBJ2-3	TGTGCCAGCAGGAAAGGTCGGGGCGGGGTCCCCCCAGATACGCAGTATTTT	CASRKGRGGVPPDTQYF
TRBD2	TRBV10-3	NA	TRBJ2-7	TGTGCCTCCAACCTTTCTAGCGGCGCTCGGGAGCAGTACTTC	CASNLSSGAREQYF
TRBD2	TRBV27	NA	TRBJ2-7	TGTGCCAGCAGGACAATTGCTCTAGCGGGAGACTCCTACGAGCAGTACTTC	CASRTIALAGDSYEQYF
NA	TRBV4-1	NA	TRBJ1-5	TGCGCCAGCAGCCAAGAGATTCAGTGGGCCCAGCATTTT	CASSQEIQWAQHF
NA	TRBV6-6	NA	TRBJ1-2	TGTGCCAGCAGTTATTCTTCCGGGGGGCTCTCTGGCTACACCTTC	CASSYSSGGLSGYTF
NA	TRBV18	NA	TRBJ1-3	TGTGCCAGCTCACCCGGGACACCGAGCTCTGGAAACACCATATATTTT	CASSPGTPSSGNTIYF
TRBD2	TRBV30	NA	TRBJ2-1	TGTGCCTGGAGTGGAGGAGCGGGATCTTACAATGAGCAGTTCTTC	CAWSGGAGSYNEQFF
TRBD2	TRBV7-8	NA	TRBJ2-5	TGTGCCAGCAGCACCGGGACTAGCGGGAGTAGGTCCGAGACCCAGTACTTC	CASSTGTSGSRSETQYF
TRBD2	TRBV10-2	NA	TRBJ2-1	TGCGCCAGCAGTGGAACTAGCGGATACTCCTACAATGAGCAGTTCTTC	CASSGTSGYSYNEQFF
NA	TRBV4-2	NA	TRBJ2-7	TGTGCCAGCAGTCAGGCGACTAGATCTGCCGAGCAGTACTTC	CASSQATRSAEQYF
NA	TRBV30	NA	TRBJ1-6	TGTGCCTGGAGTGCGGAGTATAATTCACCCCTCCACTTT	CAWSAEYNSPLHF
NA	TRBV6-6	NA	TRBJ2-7	TGTGCCAGCAGTTACTCGAACCCAGGATCCCGCTCCGAGCAGTACTTC	CASSYSNPGSRSEQYF
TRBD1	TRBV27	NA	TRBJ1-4	TGTGCCAGCAGTTTATTAGGTAAACAGGGGCATGAAAAACTGTTTTTT	CASSLLGKQGHEKLFF
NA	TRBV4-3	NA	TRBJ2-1	TGCGCCAGCAGCCAAGATTCCGGACAGTACAATGAGCAGTTCTTC	CASSQDSGQYNEQFF
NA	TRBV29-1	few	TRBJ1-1	TGCAGCGTCGAAGCAGGGGCTTACACTGAAGCTTTCTTT	CSVEAGAYTEAFF
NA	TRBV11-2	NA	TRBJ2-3	TGTGCCAGCAGCTTGACGCTAGGAGATTATACGCAGTATTTT	CASSLTLGDYTQYF
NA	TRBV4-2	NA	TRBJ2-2	TGTGCCAGCAGCCGTAGAGGAGGGCCCACCGGGGAGCTGTTTTTT	CASSRRGGPTGELFF